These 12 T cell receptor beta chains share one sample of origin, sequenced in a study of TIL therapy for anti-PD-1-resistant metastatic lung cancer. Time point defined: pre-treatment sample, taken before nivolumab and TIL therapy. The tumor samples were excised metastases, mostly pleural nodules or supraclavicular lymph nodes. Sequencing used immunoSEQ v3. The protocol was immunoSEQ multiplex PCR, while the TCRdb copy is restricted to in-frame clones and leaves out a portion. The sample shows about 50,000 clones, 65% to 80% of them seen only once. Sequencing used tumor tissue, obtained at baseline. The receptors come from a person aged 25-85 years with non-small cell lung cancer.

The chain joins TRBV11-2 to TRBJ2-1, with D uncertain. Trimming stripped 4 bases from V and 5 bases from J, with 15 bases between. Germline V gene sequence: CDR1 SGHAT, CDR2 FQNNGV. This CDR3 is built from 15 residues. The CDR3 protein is CASSYRPLWDNEQFF. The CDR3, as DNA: TGTGCCAGCAGCTATCGGCCGCTTTGGGACAATGAGCAGTTCTTC.

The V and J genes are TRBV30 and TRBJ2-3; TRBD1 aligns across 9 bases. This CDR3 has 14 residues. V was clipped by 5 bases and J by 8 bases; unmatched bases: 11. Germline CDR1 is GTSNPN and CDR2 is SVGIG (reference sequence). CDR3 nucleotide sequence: TGTGCCTGGGGCCGGGACAGGGTAACCTTTACGCAGTATTTT. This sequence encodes CAWGRDRVTFTQYF.

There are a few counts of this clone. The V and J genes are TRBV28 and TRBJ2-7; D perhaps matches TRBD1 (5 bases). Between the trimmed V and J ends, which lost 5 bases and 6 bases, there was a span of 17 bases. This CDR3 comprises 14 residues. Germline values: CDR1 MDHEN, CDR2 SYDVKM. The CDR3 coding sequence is TGTGCCAGCAGTCAACCACACCAGGGTGGCGAGCAGTACTTC. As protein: CASSQPHQGGEQYF.

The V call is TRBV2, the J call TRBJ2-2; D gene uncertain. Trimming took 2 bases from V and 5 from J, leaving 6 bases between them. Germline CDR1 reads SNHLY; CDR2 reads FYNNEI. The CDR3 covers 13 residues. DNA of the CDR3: TGTGCCAGCAGTGAAATCAGGACCGGGGAGCTGTTTTTT. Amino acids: CASSEIRTGELFF.

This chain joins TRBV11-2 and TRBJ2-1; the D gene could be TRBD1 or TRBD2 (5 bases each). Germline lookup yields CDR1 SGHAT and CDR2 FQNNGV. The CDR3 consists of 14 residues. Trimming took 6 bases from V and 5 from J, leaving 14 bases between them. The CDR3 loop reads CASSFNRGNNEQFF. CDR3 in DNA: TGTGCCAGCAGTTTTAACCGGGGCAACAATGAGCAGTTCTTC.

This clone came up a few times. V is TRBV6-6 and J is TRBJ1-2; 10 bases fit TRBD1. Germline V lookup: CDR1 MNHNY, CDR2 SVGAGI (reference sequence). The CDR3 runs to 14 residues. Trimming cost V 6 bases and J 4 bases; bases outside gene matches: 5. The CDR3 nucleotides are TGTGCCAGCAGGACAGGGGGCGCGGGCTATGGCTACACCTTC. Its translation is CASRTGGAGYGYTF.

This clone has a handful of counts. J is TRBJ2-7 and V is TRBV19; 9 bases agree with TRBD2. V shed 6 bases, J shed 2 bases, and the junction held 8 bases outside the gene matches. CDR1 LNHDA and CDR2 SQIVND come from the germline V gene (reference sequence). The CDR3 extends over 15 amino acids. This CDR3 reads CASRNEAGGTYEQYF. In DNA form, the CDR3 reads TGTGCCAGTAGGAACGAAGCGGGAGGTACCTACGAGCAGTACTTC.

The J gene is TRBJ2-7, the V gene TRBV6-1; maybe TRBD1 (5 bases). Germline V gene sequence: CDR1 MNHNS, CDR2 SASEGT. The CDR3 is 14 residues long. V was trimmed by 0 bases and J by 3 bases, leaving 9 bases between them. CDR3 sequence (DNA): TGTGCCAGCAGTGAAGCGCAAGGGGTCTACGAGCAGTACTTC. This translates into CASSEAQGVYEQYF.

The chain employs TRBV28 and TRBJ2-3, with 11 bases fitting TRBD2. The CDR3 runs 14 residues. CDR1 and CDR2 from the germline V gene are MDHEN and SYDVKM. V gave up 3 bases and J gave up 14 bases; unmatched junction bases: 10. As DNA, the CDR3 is TGTGCCAGCAGTTTCTCCCGGGCTAGCGGGAGGAGGTATTTT. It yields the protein CASSFSRASGRRYF.

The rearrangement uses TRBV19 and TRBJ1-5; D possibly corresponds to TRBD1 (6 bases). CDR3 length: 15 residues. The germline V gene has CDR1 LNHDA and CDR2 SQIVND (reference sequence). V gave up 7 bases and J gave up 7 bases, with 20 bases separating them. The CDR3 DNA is TGTGCCAGTACTCCGGGGGGGGCGCAAAGCCAGCCCCAGCATTTT. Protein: CASTPGGAQSQPQHF.

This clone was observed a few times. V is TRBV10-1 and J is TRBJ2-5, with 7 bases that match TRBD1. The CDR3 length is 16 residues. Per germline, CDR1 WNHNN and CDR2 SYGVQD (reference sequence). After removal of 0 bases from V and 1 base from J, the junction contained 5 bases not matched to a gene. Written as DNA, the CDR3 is TGCGCCAGCAGTGAGTCATGGGCAGGGGGCCAAGAGACCCAGTACTTC. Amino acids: CASSESWAGGQETQYF.

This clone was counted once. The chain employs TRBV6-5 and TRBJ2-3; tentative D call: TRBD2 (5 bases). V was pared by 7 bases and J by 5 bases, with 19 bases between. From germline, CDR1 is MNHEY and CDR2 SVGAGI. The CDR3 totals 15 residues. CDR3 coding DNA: TGTGCCAGCACCACCGACACTAGAGCAGGAGATACGCAGTATTTT. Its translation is CASTTDTRAGDTQYF.